Each of the 17 T cell receptor beta chains below was sequenced from the same sample in a study of cytomegalovirus exposure and HLA in healthy donors. The protocol was immunoSEQ multiplex PCR, while the TCRdb copy is restricted to in-frame clones and leaves out a portion. The sample has roughly 180,000 clones; approximately 89% are singletons. What was sequenced was PBMCs. The source of these receptors is a young man in good health and CMV-seropositive.

The genes are TRBV7-9 and TRBJ2-7, with 7 bases fitting TRBD1. The CDR3 is 15 residues long. Per germline, CDR1 SEHNR and CDR2 FQNEAQ (reference sequence). Unmatched junction bases numbered 8, after V lost 5 bases and J lost 1 base. The CDR3 reads CASSNRDSASYEQYF. In DNA, the CDR3 is TGTGCCAGCAGCAACCGGGACAGCGCTTCCTACGAGCAGTACTTC. Full variable domain (outside the CDR3, taken from reference TRBV7-9 and TRBJ2-7): DTGVSQNPRHKITKRGQNVTFRCDPISEHNRLYWYRQTLGQGPEFLTYFQNEAQLEKSRLLSDRFSAERPKGSFSTLEIQRTEQGDSAMYLCASSNRDSASYEQYFGPGTRLTVT.

The J gene is TRBJ1-2, the V gene TRBV5-1; TRBD1 aligns across 7 bases. From germline, CDR1 is SGHRS and CDR2 YFSETQ. V trimming: 2 bases; J trimming: 3 bases; junction bases outside the gene matches: 7. This CDR3 is built from 15 residues. CDR3 in DNA: TGCGCCAGCAGCTTCCAACAGGGGTACGACTATGGCTACACCTTC. Encoded protein: CASSFQQGYDYGYTF.

This chain joins TRBV2 and TRBJ2-7; TRBD2 aligns across 13 bases. V lost 5 bases and J lost 2; bases outside the gene matches: 9. CDR3 size: 17 residues. Germline V gives CDR1 SNHLY, CDR2 FYNNEI. The CDR3 DNA follows: TGTGCCAGCAGTCTAGGACTAGCGGGGGACCTAACCTACGAGCAGTACTTC. Translated: CASSLGLAGDLTYEQYF. Full variable domain (remainder filled in from reference TRBV2 and TRBJ2-7): EPEVTQTPSHQVTQMGQEVILRCVPISNHLYFYWYRQILGQKVEFLVSFYNNEISEKSEIFDDQFSVERPDGSNFTLKIRSTKLEDSAMYFCASSLGLAGDLTYEQYFGPGTRLTVT.

This sequence joins TRBV4-1 and TRBJ1-2; no firm D call. The ends were cut back, 0 bases at V and 5 bases at J, with 13 bases in the middle. The germline CDR1 and CDR2 sequences are MGHRA and YSYEKL. This CDR3 region has 15 residues. The CDR3 sequence: CASSQDRTVNYGYTF. In DNA, the CDR3 is TGCGCCAGCAGCCAAGATCGTACGGTTAATTATGGCTACACCTTC.

The gene calls are TRBV28 and TRBJ2-7; D gene ambiguous. The germline CDR1 and CDR2 sequences are MDHEN and SYDVKM. This CDR3 has 11 residues. V was shortened by 5 bases and J by 4 bases, with 6 bases between the two germline ends. The CDR3 spells CASSPRYEQYF. For the CDR3, the DNA is TGTGCCAGCAGTCCTCGTTACGAGCAGTACTTC.

This chain joins TRBV29-1 and TRBJ2-2; the D is unclear. CDR3 length: 13 residues. In germline, CDR1 is SQVTM, CDR2 ANQGSEA. V was cut by 6 bases and J by 2 bases, with 10 bases left in between. CDR3 protein: CSVMDGNTGELFF. The CDR3 nucleotides read TGCAGCGTAATGGACGGTAACACCGGGGAGCTGTTTTTT.

This sequence joins TRBV2 and TRBJ1-5; D may be TRBD1 (6 bases). The V and J ends lost 11 bases and 1 base respectively, with 15 bases between them. Germline V gene data show CDR1 as SNHLY and CDR2 as FYNNEI. This CDR3 region has 14 residues. The CDR3 loop reads CASQSGVSNQPQHF. As DNA, the CDR3 is TGTGCCTCCCAATCAGGGGTAAGCAATCAGCCCCAGCATTTT. Filled out from reference TRBV2 and TRBJ1-5, the complete variable domain reads EPEVTQTPSHQVTQMGQEVILRCVPISNHLYFYWYRQILGQKVEFLVSFYNNEISEKSEIFDDQFSVERPDGSNFTLKIRSTKLEDSAMYFCASQSGVSNQPQHFGDGTRLSIL.

The chain combines TRBV5-1 with TRBJ1-4, with D unclear. The CDR3 totals 16 residues. Germline V gives CDR1 SGHRS, CDR2 YFSETQ. The V end was cut by 2 bases, the J end by 0 bases, with 11 bases between. Here the CDR3 reads CASSFSGRSTNEKLFF. DNA for the CDR3: TGCGCCAGCAGCTTCAGTGGCCGGTCAACTAATGAAAAACTGTTTTTT.

The chain is built from TRBV2 and TRBJ2-7, with 9 bases fitting TRBD2. V dropped 4 bases and J dropped 1; count of bases not matched to a gene: 2. The CDR3 extends over 14 amino acids. Germline V lookup: CDR1 SNHLY, CDR2 FYNNEI. CDR3 bases: TGTGCCAGCAGTGGACTAGCGGAATCCTACGAGCAGTACTTC. Residues: CASSGLAESYEQYF.

V and J are TRBV7-2 and TRBJ2-7; TRBD2 matches at 8 bases. J lost 4 bases, V lost 4 bases, and 6 bases had no gene match. There are 14 residues in the CDR3. Germline-derived CDR1 and CDR2 are SGHTA and FQGNSA. The chain's CDR3 is CASSSPGGVYEQYF. For the CDR3, the DNA is TGTGCCAGCAGCTCCCCCGGGGGGGTTTACGAGCAGTACTTC.

Only one count was recorded for this clone. V usage is TRBV5-4 and J usage is TRBJ1-4; D is perhaps TRBD1 (5 bases). The CDR3 contains 15 residues. Looked up from germline, CDR1 is SGHNT and CDR2 is YYREEE (reference sequence). Trimming cost V 4 bases and J 5 bases, with 15 bases left between them. CDR3 sequence: CASSVLGGANEKLFF. The CDR3 region has the DNA TGTGCCAGCAGCGTCCTCGGTGGGGCCAATGAAAAACTGTTTTTT.

The chain links TRBV20-1 to TRBJ2-3, with D possibly matching TRBD2 (5 bases). The CDR3 sequence is 11 residues long. The germline V and J ends were trimmed by 6 bases and 6 bases, with 10 bases remaining between them. Germline V CDR1 and CDR2: DFQATT, SNEGSKA (reference sequence). The DNA of the CDR3 is TGCAGTGCCCCCGCGGGTGATACGCAGTATTTT. It is translated as CSAPAGDTQYF.

The chain combines TRBV6-5 with TRBJ2-3; D not resolved. Germline CDR1 reads MNHEY; CDR2 reads SVGAGI. This CDR3 is 14 amino acids long. Trimming left V 2 bases short and J 0 bases short, with 6 bases between. CDR3 sequence (DNA): TGTGCCAGCAGTTACGACGGCAGCACAGATACGCAGTATTTT. Translating gives CASSYDGSTDTQYF.

The chain combines TRBV27 with TRBJ1-5; unclear D gene. The V end lost 7 bases, the J end lost 0 bases, and 10 bases lay between the germline ends. CDR1 and CDR2 from the germline V gene are MNHEY and SMNVEV (reference sequence). There are 14 residues in the CDR3. In nucleotides, the CDR3 is TGTGCCAGCACCTCTCTATATAGCAATCAGCCCCAGCATTTT. Translation: CASTSLYSNQPQHF.

The chain couples TRBV18 to TRBJ1-1; the D is unclear. Per germline, CDR1 KGHSH and CDR2 LQKENI. V lost 1 base and J lost 4, with 16 bases in between. The CDR3 totals 16 residues. The CDR3 loop reads CASSPLGPGGGTEAFF. CDR3 nucleotide sequence: TGTGCCAGCTCACCACTTGGGCCAGGAGGCGGCACTGAAGCTTTCTTT.

This clone was detected once. The gene calls are TRBV19 and TRBJ2-4; D may be TRBD2 (6 bases). In germline, CDR1 is LNHDA, CDR2 SQIVND (reference sequence). The CDR3 consists of 14 residues. V was clipped by 7 bases and J by 7 bases, with 17 bases between them. The CDR3 region has the DNA TGTGCCAGTAAGCACCGGGCGGGGTCGAACATTCAGTACTTC. Protein: CASKHRAGSNIQYF.

The chain employs TRBV30 and TRBJ2-7; tentatively, D is TRBD2 (5 bases). The CDR3 runs to 13 residues. V lost 6 bases and J 7 bases, leaving 19 bases between the germline ends. Germline assignment: CDR1 GTSNPN and CDR2 SVGIG (reference sequence). The CDR3 here is CACRDRQRWEQYF. The CDR3 DNA sequence: TGTGCCTGCCGGGATCGACAAAGGTGGGAGCAGTACTTC.